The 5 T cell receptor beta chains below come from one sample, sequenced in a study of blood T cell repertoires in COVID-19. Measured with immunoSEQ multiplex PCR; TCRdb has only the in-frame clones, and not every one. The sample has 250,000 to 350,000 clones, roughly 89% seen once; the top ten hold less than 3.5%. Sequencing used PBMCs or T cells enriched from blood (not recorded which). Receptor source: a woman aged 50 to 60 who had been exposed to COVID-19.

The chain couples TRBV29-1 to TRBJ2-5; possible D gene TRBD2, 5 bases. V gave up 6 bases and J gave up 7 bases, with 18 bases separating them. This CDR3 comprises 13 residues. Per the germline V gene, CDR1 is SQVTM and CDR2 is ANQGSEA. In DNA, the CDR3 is TGCAGCGTGGAGGACCCGGGTCCCCGGACCCAGTACTTC. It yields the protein CSVEDPGPRTQYF.

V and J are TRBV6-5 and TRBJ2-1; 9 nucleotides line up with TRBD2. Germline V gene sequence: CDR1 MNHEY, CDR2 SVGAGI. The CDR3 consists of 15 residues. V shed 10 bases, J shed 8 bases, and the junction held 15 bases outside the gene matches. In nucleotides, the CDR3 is TGTGCCACCTGTCAATATGCGGGGGGGAGGGATGAGCAGTTCTTC. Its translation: CATCQYAGGRDEQFF.

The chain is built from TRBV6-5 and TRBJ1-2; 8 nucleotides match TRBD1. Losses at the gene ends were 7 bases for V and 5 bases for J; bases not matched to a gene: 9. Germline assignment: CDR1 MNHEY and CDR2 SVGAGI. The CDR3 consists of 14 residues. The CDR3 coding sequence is TGTGCCAGCACCTCAGACAGGGGAGGATATGGCTACACCTTC. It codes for CASTSDRGGYGYTF.

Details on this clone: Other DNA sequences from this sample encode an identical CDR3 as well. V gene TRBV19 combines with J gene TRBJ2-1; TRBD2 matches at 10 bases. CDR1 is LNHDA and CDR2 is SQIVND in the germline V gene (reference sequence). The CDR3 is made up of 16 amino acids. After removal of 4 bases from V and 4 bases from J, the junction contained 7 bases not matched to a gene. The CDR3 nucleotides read TGTGCCAGTAGTACCTGGACTAGCGGATCTTACAATGAGCAGTTCTTC. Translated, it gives CASSTWTSGSYNEQFF.

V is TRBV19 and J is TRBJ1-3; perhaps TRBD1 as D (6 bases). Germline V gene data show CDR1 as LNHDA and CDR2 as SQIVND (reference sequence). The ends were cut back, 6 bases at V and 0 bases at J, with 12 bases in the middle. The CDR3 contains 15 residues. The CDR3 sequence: CASSVTGNSGNTIYF. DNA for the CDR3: TGTGCCAGTAGCGTGACAGGCAACTCTGGAAACACCATATATTTT.